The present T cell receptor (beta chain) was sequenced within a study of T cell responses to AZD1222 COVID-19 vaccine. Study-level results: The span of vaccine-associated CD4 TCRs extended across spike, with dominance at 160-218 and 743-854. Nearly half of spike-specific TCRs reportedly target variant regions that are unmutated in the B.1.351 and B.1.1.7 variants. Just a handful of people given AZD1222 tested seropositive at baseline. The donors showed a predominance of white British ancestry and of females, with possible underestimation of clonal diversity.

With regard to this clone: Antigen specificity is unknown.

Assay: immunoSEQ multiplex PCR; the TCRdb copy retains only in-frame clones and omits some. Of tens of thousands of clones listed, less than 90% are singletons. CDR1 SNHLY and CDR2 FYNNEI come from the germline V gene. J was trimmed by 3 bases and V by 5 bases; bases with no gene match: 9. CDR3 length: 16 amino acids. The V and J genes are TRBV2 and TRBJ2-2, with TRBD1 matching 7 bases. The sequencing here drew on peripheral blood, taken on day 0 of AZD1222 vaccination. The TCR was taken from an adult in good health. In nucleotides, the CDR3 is TGTGCCAGCAGTCGCCTCGGACAGGTGCACACCGGGGAGCTGTTTTTT. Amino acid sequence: CASSRLGQVHTGELFF.